The clone carrying this T cell receptor (beta chain) turned up a few times. This record comes from a study of T cells after yellow fever vaccination. The CDR3 loop spans 12 amino acids. Deletions cut 3 bases from V and 7 bases from J, with 6 bases between. The germline gives CDR1 KGHSH, CDR2 LQKENI. From the 5' RACE reads, TCRdb called clonotypes with MiXCR, one entry per CDR3 protein. Among 150,000 to 200,000 distinct CDR3 sequences listed, 6.2% were seen once. Sequenced here: CD4+ T cells sorted from PBMCs, sampled on the day of the first yellow fever vaccination. The sequence was obtained from a man younger than 35 who received the YFV17D yellow fever vaccine. The rearrangement links TRBV18 to TRBJ1-4; D is unclear. CDR3 sequence: CASSPQSEKLFF. The CDR3, as DNA: TGTGCCAGCTCACCTCAGAGTGAAAAACTGTTTTTT.